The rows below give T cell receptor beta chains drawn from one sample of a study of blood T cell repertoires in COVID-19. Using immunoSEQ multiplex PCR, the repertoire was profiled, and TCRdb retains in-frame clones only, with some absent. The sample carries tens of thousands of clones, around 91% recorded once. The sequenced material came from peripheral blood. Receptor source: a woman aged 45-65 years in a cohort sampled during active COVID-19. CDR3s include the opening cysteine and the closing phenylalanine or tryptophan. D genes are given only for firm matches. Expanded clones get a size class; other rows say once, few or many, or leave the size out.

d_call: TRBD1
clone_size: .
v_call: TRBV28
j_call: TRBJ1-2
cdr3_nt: TGTGCCAGCAGCCAACCCGACAGGGTTAATGGCTACACCTTC
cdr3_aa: CASSQPDRVNGYTF

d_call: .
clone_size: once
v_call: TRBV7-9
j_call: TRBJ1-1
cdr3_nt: TGTGCCAGCAGCTTATCAGGGTACACTGAAGCTTTCTTT
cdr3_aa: CASSLSGYTEAFF

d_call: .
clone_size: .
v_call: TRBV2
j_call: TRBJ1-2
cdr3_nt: TGTGCCAGCAGTGAAGGAAGAAGCGCTTCTAACTATGGCTACACCTTC
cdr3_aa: CASSEGRSASNYGYTF

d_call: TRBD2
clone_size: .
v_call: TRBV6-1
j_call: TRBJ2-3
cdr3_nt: TGTGCCAGCAGTGAAGGACTAGCGGGATCAGATACGCAGTATTTT
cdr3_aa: CASSEGLAGSDTQYF

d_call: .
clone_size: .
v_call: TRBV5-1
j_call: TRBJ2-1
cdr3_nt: TGCGCCAGCAGCTTGGGCGCGAGCTCCTACAATGAGCAGTTCTTC
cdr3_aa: CASSLGASSYNEQFF

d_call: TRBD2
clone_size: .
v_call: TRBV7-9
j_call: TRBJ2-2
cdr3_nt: TGTGCCAGCACCGTTCGGGGGGAATTAGCCGGGGAGCTGTTTTTT
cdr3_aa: CASTVRGELAGELFF

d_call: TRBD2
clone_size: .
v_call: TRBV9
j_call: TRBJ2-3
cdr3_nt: TGTGCCAGCAGGCGGACTAGCGGGAGAGAAGATACGCAGTATTTT
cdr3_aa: CASRRTSGREDTQYF

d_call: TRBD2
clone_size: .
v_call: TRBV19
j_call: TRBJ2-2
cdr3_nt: TGTGCCAGTAGTGCCCGACTAGCGGCCGGGGAGCTGTTTTTT
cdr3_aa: CASSARLAAGELFF

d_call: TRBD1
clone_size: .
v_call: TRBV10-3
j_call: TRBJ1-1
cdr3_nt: TGTGCCATCAGTACAGGGGGCGCCGACACTGAAGCTTTCTTT
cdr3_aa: CAISTGGADTEAFF

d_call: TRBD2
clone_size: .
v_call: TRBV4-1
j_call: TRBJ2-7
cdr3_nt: TGCGCCAGCAGCCAAGAAGGGACTAGCGGGAGCTACGAGCAGTACTTC
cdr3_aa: CASSQEGTSGSYEQYF

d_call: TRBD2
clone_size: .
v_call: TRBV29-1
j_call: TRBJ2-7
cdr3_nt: TGCAGCGTTCTCTGGGAGGGCTACGAGCAGTACTTC
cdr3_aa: CSVLWEGYEQYF

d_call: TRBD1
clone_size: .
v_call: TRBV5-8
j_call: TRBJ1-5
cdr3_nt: TGTGCCAGCAGCTTGTCGATCCCCGGCAGGGGGGGCAATCAGCCCCAGCATTTT
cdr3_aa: CASSLSIPGRGGNQPQHF

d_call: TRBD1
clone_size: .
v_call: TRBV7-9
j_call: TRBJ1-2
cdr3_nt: TGTGCCACCGTAGGATCCGGGACAGGGGTGACCTATGGCTACACCTTC
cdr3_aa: CATVGSGTGVTYGYTF

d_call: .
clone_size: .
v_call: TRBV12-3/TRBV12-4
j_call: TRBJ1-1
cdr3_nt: TGTGCCAGCAGCCTGACAGAGAACACTGAAGCTTTCTTT
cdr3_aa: CASSLTENTEAFF

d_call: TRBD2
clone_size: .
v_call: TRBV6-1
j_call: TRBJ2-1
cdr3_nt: TGTGCCAGCAGTGAAAGGGGACTAGTGATCAATGAGCAGTTCTTC
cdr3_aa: CASSERGLVINEQFF

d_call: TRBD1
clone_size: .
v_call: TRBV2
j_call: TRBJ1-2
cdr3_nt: TGTGCCAGCAGTGATGTAAGACAGGGGGACTATGGCTACACCTTC
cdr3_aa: CASSDVRQGDYGYTF

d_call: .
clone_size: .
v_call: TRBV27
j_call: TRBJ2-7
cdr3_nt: TGTGCCAGCAGTTTTAAGGGGCACTCCTACGAGCAGTACTTC
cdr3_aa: CASSFKGHSYEQYF

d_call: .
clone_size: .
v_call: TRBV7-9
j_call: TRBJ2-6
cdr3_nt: TGTGCCAGCAGCTCCCCGGGACACCCTTGGGCCAACGTCCTGACTTTC
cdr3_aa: CASSSPGHPWANVLTF

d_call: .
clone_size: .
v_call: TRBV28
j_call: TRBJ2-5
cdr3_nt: TGTGCCAGCAGTTCTGATAGGGGGGGGAAGACCCAGTACTTC
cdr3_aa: CASSSDRGGKTQYF

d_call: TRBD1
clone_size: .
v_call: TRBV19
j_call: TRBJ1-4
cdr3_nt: TGTGCCAGTTCCACTTCCGGGACAGCTGAAAAACTGTTTTTT
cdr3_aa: CASSTSGTAEKLFF

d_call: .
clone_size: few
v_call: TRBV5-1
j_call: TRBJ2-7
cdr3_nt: TGCGCCACCTCGTGGGGCCCTTCCTCCTACGAGCAGTACTTC
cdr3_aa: CATSWGPSSYEQYF

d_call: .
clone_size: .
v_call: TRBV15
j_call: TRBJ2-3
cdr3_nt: TGTGCCACCAGCAGAGAGGGCAGCTTCGCAGATACGCAGTATTTT
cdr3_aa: CATSREGSFADTQYF